Presented here are 8 T cell receptor beta chains from one specimen sequenced in a study of cytomegalovirus exposure and HLA in healthy donors. In the PCR, 60 Vbeta and 13 Jbeta primers were used. Produced via immunoSEQ multiplex PCR; TCRdb's table is partial and in-frame only. The sample has over 95,000 clones, around three quarters seen once. The sequenced material came from PBMCs. Receptors originate from a female donor in good health and CMV-seronegative.

The rearrangement links TRBV9 to TRBJ1-1; a possible D gene is TRBD1 (5 bases). Germline-derived CDR1 and CDR2 are SGDLS and YYNGEE. The CDR3 has 13 amino acids. Trimming stripped 4 bases from V and 3 bases from J, with 10 bases between. In DNA form, the CDR3 reads TGTGCCAGCAGCTTACGGGGGGACACTGAAGCTTTCTTT. This encodes CASSLRGDTEAFF.

The chain links TRBV10-2 to TRBJ1-5; perhaps TRBD1 as D (5 bases). Germline CDR1 is WSHSY and CDR2 is SAAADI. There are 15 residues in the CDR3. V dropped 2 bases and J dropped 4 bases, with 12 bases sitting between them. In DNA form, the CDR3 reads TGCGCCAGCAGTGAGCCCAGACAGCCGAATCAGCCCCAGCATTTT. Translation: CASSEPRQPNQPQHF.

The rearrangement uses TRBV7-2 and TRBJ2-7; D is ambiguous. With 5 bases removed from V and 2 bases from J, the gap between germline ends came to 7 bases. CDR1 is SGHTA and CDR2 is FQGNSA in the germline V gene. The CDR3 sequence is 12 residues long. The DNA of the CDR3 is TGTGCCAGCAGCGCAACAGCCTACGAGCAGTACTTC. It yields the protein CASSATAYEQYF.

The count of this clone is one. The chain links TRBV11-2 to TRBJ2-5; TRBD2 is a possible D gene (6 bases). The V and J ends lost 2 bases and 5 bases respectively, with 21 bases between them. There are 17 residues in the CDR3. CDR1 and CDR2 (germline): SGHAT, FQNNGV. CDR3 sequence reads: CASSLSGNRRGRETQYF. The CDR3 DNA sequence: TGTGCCAGCAGCTTATCGGGCAACAGGAGGGGTCGGGAGACCCAGTACTTC.

The V gene is TRBV4-3, the J gene TRBJ1-4; TRBD1 matches 7 bases. The junction had 27 bases not matched to a gene; V was cut back by 3 bases and J by 11 bases. Germline lookup yields CDR1 LGHNA and CDR2 YSLEER. CDR3 size: 20 residues. CDR3 amino acids: CASSQDYEGVTGSKGYKLFF. The CDR3 nucleotides read TGCGCCAGCAGCCAGGACTATGAGGGCGTGACAGGGTCGAAAGGGTACAAACTGTTTTTT.

Worth noting for this clone: Other DNA sequences of this sample code for an identical CDR3. V is TRBV5-1 and J is TRBJ2-2; D remains ambiguous. The germline V gene encodes CDR1 SGHRS and CDR2 YFSETQ. The CDR3 extends over 15 amino acids. Trimming left V 5 bases short and J 1 base short, with 12 bases between. The CDR3 loop is CASSSQTGNTGELFF. Written as DNA, the CDR3 is TGCGCCAGCAGTAGTCAAACGGGGAACACCGGGGAGCTGTTTTTT.

This rearrangement joins TRBV9 to TRBJ2-5; 12 nucleotides align to TRBD2. The germline CDR1 and CDR2 sequences are SGDLS and YYNGEE. V was clipped by 0 bases and J by 4 bases; unmatched bases: 13. This CDR3 is built from 19 residues. The CDR3 protein is CASSVGLAGVGSGGETQYF. The CDR3 DNA reads as TGTGCCAGCAGCGTAGGACTAGCGGGGGTAGGGTCCGGTGGAGAGACCCAGTACTTC.

The chain links TRBV2 to TRBJ1-1, with a weak D call TRBD1 (5 bases). Trimming removed 8 bases from V and 1 base from J, with 17 bases in between. The germline V gene encodes CDR1 SNHLY and CDR2 FYNNEI. The length of the CDR3 is 15 residues. DNA of the CDR3: TGTGCCAGCCGGTGGGGGAGGGGAGAGAACACTGAAGCTTTCTTT. Its protein is CASRWGRGENTEAFF.